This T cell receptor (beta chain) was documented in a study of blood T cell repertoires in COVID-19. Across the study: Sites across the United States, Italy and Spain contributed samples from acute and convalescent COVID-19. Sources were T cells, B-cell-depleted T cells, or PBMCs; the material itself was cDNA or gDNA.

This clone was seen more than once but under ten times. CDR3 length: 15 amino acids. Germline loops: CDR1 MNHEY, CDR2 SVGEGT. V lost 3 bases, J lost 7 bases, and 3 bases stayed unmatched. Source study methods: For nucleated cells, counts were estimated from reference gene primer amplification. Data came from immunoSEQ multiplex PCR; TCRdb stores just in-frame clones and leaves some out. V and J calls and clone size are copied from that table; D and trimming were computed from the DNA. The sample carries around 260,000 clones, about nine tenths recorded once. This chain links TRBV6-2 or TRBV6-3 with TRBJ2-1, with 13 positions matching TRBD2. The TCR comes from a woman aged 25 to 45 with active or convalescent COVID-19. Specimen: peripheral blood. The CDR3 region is CASSYETSGGNEQFF. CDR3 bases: TGTGCCAGCAGTTATGAGACTAGCGGGGGGAATGAGCAGTTCTTC.